This record looks at one T cell receptor beta chain sequence and its context. The CDR3 runs 15 residues. Trimming took off 1 base at V and 2 bases at J, with 9 bases between the two ends. In germline, CDR1 is SGHVS, CDR2 FNYEAQ. The data belong to a study of blood T cell repertoires in COVID-19. The data were produced by immunoSEQ multiplex PCR, yet TCRdb's version contains in-frame clones alone and is incomplete. Among just over 300,000 clones listed, roughly 91% were seen once. This TCR was sampled from a woman aged 25 to 39 with COVID-19, enrolled during active disease. The material sequenced was peripheral blood. The chain uses TRBV7-6 and TRBJ2-1, with D maybe TRBD2 (7 bases). The CDR3 loop reads CASSLEGGAYNEQFF. DNA of the CDR3: TGTGCCAGCAGCTTAGAAGGGGGGGCCTACAATGAGCAGTTCTTC.